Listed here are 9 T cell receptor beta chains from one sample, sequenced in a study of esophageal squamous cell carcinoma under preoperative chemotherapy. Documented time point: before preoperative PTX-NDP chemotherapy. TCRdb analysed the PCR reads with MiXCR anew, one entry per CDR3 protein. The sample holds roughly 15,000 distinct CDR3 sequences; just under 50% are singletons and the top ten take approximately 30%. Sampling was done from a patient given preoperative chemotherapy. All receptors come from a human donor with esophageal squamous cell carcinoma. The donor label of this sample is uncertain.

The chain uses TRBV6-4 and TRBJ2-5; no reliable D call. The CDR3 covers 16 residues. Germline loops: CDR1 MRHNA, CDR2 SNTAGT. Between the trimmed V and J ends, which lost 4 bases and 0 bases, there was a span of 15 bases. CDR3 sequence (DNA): TGTGCCAGCAGTGTTGTCGGGCTCGGGTACCAAGAGACCCAGTACTTC. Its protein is CASSVVGLGYQETQYF.

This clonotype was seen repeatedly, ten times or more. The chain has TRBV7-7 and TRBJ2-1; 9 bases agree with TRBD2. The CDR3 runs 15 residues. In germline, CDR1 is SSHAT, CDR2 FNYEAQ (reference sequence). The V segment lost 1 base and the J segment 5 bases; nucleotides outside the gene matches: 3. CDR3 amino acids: CASSLEASGNNEQFF. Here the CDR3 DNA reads TGTGCCAGCAGCTTAGAAGCTAGCGGGAACAATGAGCAGTTCTTC.

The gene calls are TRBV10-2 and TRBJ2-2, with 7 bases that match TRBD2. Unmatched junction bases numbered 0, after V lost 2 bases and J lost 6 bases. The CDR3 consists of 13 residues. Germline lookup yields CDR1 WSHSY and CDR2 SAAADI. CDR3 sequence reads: CASSEGGAGELFF. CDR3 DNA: TGCGCCAGCAGTGAGGGGGGGGCCGGGGAGCTGTTTTTT.

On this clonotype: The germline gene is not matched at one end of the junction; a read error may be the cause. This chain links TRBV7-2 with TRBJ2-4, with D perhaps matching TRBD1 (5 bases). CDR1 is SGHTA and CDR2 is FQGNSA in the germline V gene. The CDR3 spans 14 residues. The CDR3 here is CGSSCQGNKDTQYF. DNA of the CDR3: TGTGGCAGCAGCTGCCAGGGAAACAAAGATACTCAGTACTTC.

The CDR3 bases are TGTGCCGCGGGGCAGGGCGTAATAGACCAAAACACCCAGTACTTC. Translating it yields CAAGQGVIDQNTQYF. The V and J genes are TRBV7-2 and TRBJ2-5, with D possibly TRBD2 on 6 matching bases. CDR3 length: 15 amino acids. V dropped 11 bases and J dropped 8 bases, with 27 bases sitting between them. CDR1 and CDR2 from the germline V gene are SGHTA and FQGNSA.

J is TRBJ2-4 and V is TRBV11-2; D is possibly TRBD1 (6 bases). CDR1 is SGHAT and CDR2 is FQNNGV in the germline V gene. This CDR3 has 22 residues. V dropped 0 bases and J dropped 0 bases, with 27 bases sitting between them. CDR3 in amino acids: CASSLDTGLASSELLAKNIQYF. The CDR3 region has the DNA TGTGCCAGCAGCTTAGATACAGGGTTGGCCTCATCGGAACTACTAGCCAAAAACATTCAGTACTTC.

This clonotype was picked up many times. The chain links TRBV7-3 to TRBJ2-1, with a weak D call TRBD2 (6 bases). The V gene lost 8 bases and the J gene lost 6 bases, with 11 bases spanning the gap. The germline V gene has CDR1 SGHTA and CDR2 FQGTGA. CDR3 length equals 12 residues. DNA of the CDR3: TGTGCCAGCGGGAGGCAGGGCAATGAGCAGTTCTTC. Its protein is CASGRQGNEQFF.

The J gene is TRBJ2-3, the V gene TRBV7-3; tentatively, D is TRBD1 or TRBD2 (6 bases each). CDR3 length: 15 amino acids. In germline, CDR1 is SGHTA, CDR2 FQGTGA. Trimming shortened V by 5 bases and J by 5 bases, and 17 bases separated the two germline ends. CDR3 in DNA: TGTGCCAGCAGCGCGGGTAGGGGGGACATAGATACGCAGTATTTT. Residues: CASSAGRGDIDTQYF.

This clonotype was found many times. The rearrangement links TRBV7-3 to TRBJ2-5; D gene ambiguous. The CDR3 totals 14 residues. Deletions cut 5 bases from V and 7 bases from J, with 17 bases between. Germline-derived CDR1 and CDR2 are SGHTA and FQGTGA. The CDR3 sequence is CASSPVDGSGTQYF. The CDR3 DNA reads TGTGCCAGCAGCCCCGTAGATGGATCAGGGACCCAGTACTTC.